This T cell receptor beta chain emerged from a study of STAT3 mutations in large granular lymphocyte leukemia. Overall study findings and caveats: Every T-cell large granular lymphocyte leukemia patient had at least one immunodominant TCR beta clonotype. Some patients had persisting codominant clonotypes that could mask small clones.

With regard to this clone: Its antigen is not identified.

The CDR3 loop spans 12 amino acids. The V end was cut by 0 bases, the J end by 5 bases, with 4 bases between. CDR1 MNHEY and CDR2 SVGAGI come from the germline V gene. The data were produced by immunoSEQ multiplex PCR, yet TCRdb's version contains in-frame clones alone and is incomplete. The sample consists of about 2,000 clones, less than 70% of them appearing once. This rearrangement joins TRBV6-5 to TRBJ2-5; unclear D gene. Sequencing was carried out using peripheral blood mononuclear cells. This clonotype was obtained from a man over 45 with T-cell large granular lymphocyte leukemia. Some clones in this sample may be carry-over from other donors' samples. CDR3 DNA sequence: TGTGCCAGCAGTTACTCCGGGGAGACCCAGTACTTC. Encoded protein: CASSYSGETQYF.